This entry lists 30 T cell receptor beta chains sequenced from one sample in a study of blood T cell repertoires in COVID-19. Produced via immunoSEQ multiplex PCR; TCRdb's table is partial and in-frame only. The table has 390,000 or so clones, about nine tenths seen once. The sequenced sample was peripheral blood. The receptors shown here come from a woman younger than 45 with active or convalescent COVID-19.

The chain uses TRBV3-1 (or the pseudogene TRBV3-2) and TRBJ1-1; perhaps TRBD1 as D (6 bases). Trimming left V 1 base short and J 1 base short, with 13 bases between. From germline, CDR1 is LGHDT and CDR2 YNNKEL (reference sequence). The CDR3 length is 16 residues. CDR3 protein: CASSQVTPGENTEAFF. As DNA, the CDR3 is TGTGCCAGCAGCCAAGTCACCCCAGGGGAGAACACTGAAGCTTTCTTT.

This chain connects TRBV11-3 to TRBJ2-1, with a weak D call TRBD2 (5 bases). The germline V gene encodes CDR1 SGHNT and CDR2 YENEEA. The CDR3 has 17 residues. Deletions cut 1 base from V and 2 bases from J, with 15 bases between. The CDR3 is CASSLGGGPPPYNEQFF. The CDR3 DNA reads as TGTGCCAGCAGCTTAGGAGGCGGGCCTCCCCCCTACAATGAGCAGTTCTTC.

This chain joins TRBV19 and TRBJ1-2, with D perhaps matching TRBD1 (6 bases). Germline V gene sequence: CDR1 LNHDA, CDR2 SQIVND (reference sequence). V lost 3 bases, J lost 7 bases, and 15 bases lay in between. This CDR3 spans 14 amino acids. CDR3 loop: CASSMDSPLRGYTF. For the CDR3, the DNA is TGTGCCAGTAGTATGGACAGCCCACTTCGTGGCTACACCTTC.

The rearrangement links TRBV19 to TRBJ1-1; 9 nucleotides match TRBD1. Per germline, CDR1 LNHDA and CDR2 SQIVND (reference sequence). The CDR3 has 14 amino acids. V was pared by 6 bases and J by 5 bases, with 7 bases of the junction left unmatched. The CDR3 DNA reads TGTGCCAGTAGACGAACAGGGGGCGCGACTGAAGCTTTCTTT. This codes for CASRRTGGATEAFF.

The chain uses TRBV6-5 and TRBJ1-5; TRBD1 might be the D (5 bases). Trimming pared 7 bases from V and 5 bases from J, leaving 12 bases between. Germline V gene lookup returns CDR1 MNHEY and CDR2 SVGAGI. The CDR3 runs 13 residues. The CDR3 DNA follows: TGTGCCAGCACCAAGCAGACAGATCAGCCCCAGCATTTT. Translated: CASTKQTDQPQHF.

This chain joins TRBV4-1 and TRBJ1-2; 8 bases align to TRBD1. The CDR3 contains 14 residues. The trim removed 0 bases at V and 8 bases at J, leaving 5 bases unmatched. Looked up from germline, CDR1 is MGHRA and CDR2 is YSYEKL. In DNA form, the CDR3 reads TGCGCCAGCAGCCAAGAACAGACAGGGGACGGCTACACCTTC. This translates into CASSQEQTGDGYTF.

The chain couples TRBV6-5 to TRBJ1-1; a possible D gene is TRBD1 (5 bases). The CDR3 extends over 14 amino acids. Germline assignment: CDR1 MNHEY and CDR2 SVGAGI. V gave up 6 bases and J gave up 0 bases, with 11 bases separating them. The CDR3 region has the DNA TGTGCCAGCAGCCCGGGACTCCTGAACACTGAAGCTTTCTTT. Translation gives CASSPGLLNTEAFF.

The chain carries TRBV29-1 and TRBJ2-5; D unclear. The V gene's germline CDR1 is SQVTM and CDR2 ANQGSEA. This CDR3 comprises 10 residues. The germline V and J ends were trimmed by 4 bases and 5 bases, with 5 bases remaining between them. CDR3 sequence reads: CSVGVETQYF. Written as DNA, the CDR3 is TGCAGCGTTGGAGTGGAGACCCAGTACTTC.

This rearrangement joins TRBV5-5 to TRBJ1-2; unclear D gene. With 0 bases removed from V and 2 bases from J, the gap between germline ends came to 8 bases. In germline, CDR1 is SGHKS, CDR2 YYEKEE (reference sequence). CDR3 length equals 14 residues. The CDR3 here is CASSLAQQNYGYTF. CDR3 sequence (DNA): TGTGCCAGCAGCTTGGCCCAACAGAACTATGGCTACACCTTC.

The chain links TRBV19 to TRBJ2-7, with D perhaps TRBD2 (5 bases). The CDR3 extends over 14 amino acids. The ends were cut back, 3 bases at V and 1 base at J, with 10 bases in the middle. CDR1 is LNHDA and CDR2 is SQIVND in the germline V gene (reference sequence). The CDR3 coding sequence is TGTGCCAGTAGTATGCGGGTACAATCCTACGAGCAGTACTTC. The encoded protein is CASSMRVQSYEQYF. Drawing the rest from reference TRBV19 and TRBJ2-7, the complete variable domain is DGGITQSPKYLFRKEGQNVTLSCEQNLNHDAMYWYRQDPGQGLRLIYYSQIVNDFQKGDIAEGYSVSREKKESFPLTVTSAQKNPTAFYLCASSMRVQSYEQYFGPGTRLTVT.

This clone was found once. The V gene is TRBV10-1, the J gene TRBJ2-7; 10 bases align to TRBD1. V was pared by 2 bases and J by 5 bases, with 6 bases of the junction left unmatched. Germline lookup yields CDR1 WNHNN and CDR2 SYGVQD (reference sequence). This CDR3 is built from 15 residues. CDR3 nucleotides: TGCGCCAGCAGTGAGGGGGGGACAGGGGCTGACGAGCAGTACTTC. It is translated as CASSEGGTGADEQYF.

V gene TRBV2 combines with J gene TRBJ2-3, with TRBD2 identical over 13 bases. Germline CDR1 reads SNHLY; CDR2 reads FYNNEI. The V and J ends lost 7 bases and 2 bases, in that order; junction bases with no gene match: 6. The length of the CDR3 is 16 residues. In DNA form, the CDR3 reads TGTGCCAGCACAGGACTAGCGGGGGACTTCACAGATACGCAGTATTTT. The encoded protein is CASTGLAGDFTDTQYF.

The rearrangement joins TRBV11-2 to TRBJ1-1, with TRBD1 matching 12 bases. Unmatched junction bases numbered 3, after V lost 5 bases and J lost 8 bases. The V gene's germline CDR1 is SGHAT and CDR2 FQNNGV. This CDR3 region has 13 residues. DNA for the CDR3: TGTGCCAGCAGCCGGGACAGGGGGCTCGAAGCTTTCTTT. It encodes CASSRDRGLEAFF.

This clone was picked up a small number of times. V gene TRBV7-2 combines with J gene TRBJ1-5; the D gene is possibly TRBD1 (6 bases). Germline V gene lookup returns CDR1 SGHTA and CDR2 FQGNSA. V was trimmed by 5 bases and J by 3 bases, leaving 11 bases between them. The CDR3 loop spans 14 amino acids. CDR3 DNA: TGTGCCAGCAGCATAAGACAGGACAATCAGCCCCAGCATTTT. Translating gives CASSIRQDNQPQHF. Using reference TRBV7-2 and TRBJ1-5 for the parts outside the CDR3, the full variable domain is GAGVSQSPSNKVTEKGKDVELRCDPISGHTALYWYRQSLGQGLEFLIYFQGNSAPDKSGLPSDRFSAERTGGSVSTLTIQRTQQEDSAVYLCASSIRQDNQPQHFGDGTRLSIL.

The gene calls are TRBV11-2 and TRBJ2-3, with unresolved D. This CDR3 has 16 residues. Between the trimmed V and J ends, which lost 3 bases and 3 bases, there was a span of 16 bases. CDR1 SGHAT and CDR2 FQNNGV come from the germline V gene. The DNA for the CDR3 is TGTGCCAGCAGCTTTATTCGAGAGGCGCTGACAGATACGCAGTATTTT. Protein: CASSFIREALTDTQYF. The variable domain in full, completed from reference TRBV11-2 and TRBJ2-3, reads EAGVAQSPRYKIIEKRQSVAFWCNPISGHATLYWYQQILGQGPKLLIQFQNNGVVDDSQLPKDRFSAERLKGVDSTLKIQPAKLEDSAVYLCASSFIREALTDTQYFGPGTRLTVL.

This clone was found a few times. This chain connects TRBV30 to TRBJ1-1; D may be TRBD1 (6 bases). The V end was cut by 1 base, the J end by 5 bases, with 17 bases between. The CDR3 contains 15 residues. Germline V lookup: CDR1 GTSNPN, CDR2 SVGIG (reference sequence). For the CDR3, the DNA is TGTGCCTGGAGTGGTAATTGGGGGCCGGGAACTGAAGCTTTCTTT. Its protein is CAWSGNWGPGTEAFF.

This clone showed up just a few times. The junction departs from the called germline gene at one end, perhaps through a read error. The chain links TRBV18 to TRBJ1-1; tentatively, D is TRBD1 (5 bases). Germline V gene sequence: CDR1 KGHSH, CDR2 LQKENI. The CDR3 is 15 residues long. CDR3 sequence reads: CASSPQRDSNTEAFF. The CDR3 region has the DNA TGTGCCAGCTCCCCACAACGGGACTCGAACACTGAAGCTTTCTTT. The full variable domain, in which reference TRBV18 and TRBJ1-1 provide the parts outside the CDR3, is NAGVMQNPRHLVRRRGQEARLRCSPMKGHSHVYWYRQLPEEGLKFMVYLQKENIIDESGMPKERFSAEFPKEGPSILRIQQVVRGDSAAYFCASSPQRDSNTEAFFGQGTRLTVV.

The chain carries TRBV5-4 and TRBJ2-1; D is undetermined. Between the trimmed V and J ends, which lost 4 bases and 3 bases, there was a span of 2 bases. The germline V gene encodes CDR1 SGHNT and CDR2 YYREEE (reference sequence). This CDR3 has 11 residues. Here the CDR3 reads CASSLYNEQFF. The DNA of the CDR3 is TGTGCCAGCAGCCTCTACAATGAGCAGTTCTTC.

The rearrangement joins TRBV4-1 to TRBJ1-2, with D maybe TRBD1 (6 bases). The CDR3 extends over 16 amino acids. Trimming pared 0 bases from V and 5 bases from J, leaving 16 bases between. CDR1 MGHRA and CDR2 YSYEKL come from the germline V gene. The CDR3 protein is CASSQDAGRGGYGYTF. CDR3 bases: TGCGCCAGCAGCCAAGATGCGGGCAGGGGAGGGTATGGCTACACCTTC.

The chain uses TRBV20-1 and TRBJ1-1; 8 nucleotides agree with TRBD1. Germline V CDR1 and CDR2: DFQATT, SNEGSKA (reference sequence). The CDR3 covers 11 residues. With 5 bases clipped from V and 4 bases from J, the junction kept 0 bases outside the gene matches. Written as DNA, the CDR3 is TGCAGTGCTGGGACAGGCACTGAAGCTTTCTTT. Protein sequence: CSAGTGTEAFF.

CDR3 sequence (DNA): TGTGCCAGCAGCTCGAAGGACAGTTTAAACACTGAAGCTTTCTTT. Protein product: CASSSKDSLNTEAFF. This chain connects TRBV9 to TRBJ1-1; possible D gene TRBD1, 6 bases. The CDR3 is made up of 15 amino acids. Germline CDR1 is SGDLS and CDR2 is YYNGEE. V was trimmed by 4 bases and J by 2 bases, leaving 15 bases between them.

This clone has just one count. The V and J genes are TRBV5-4 and TRBJ1-3; 9 bases line up with TRBD1. The V gene end was trimmed by 2 bases and the J gene end by 0 bases; junction bases not matched to a gene: 6. This CDR3 is 17 amino acids long. Germline CDR1 reads SGHNT; CDR2 reads YYREEE (reference sequence). CDR3: CASSLGDRDLSGNTIYF. The CDR3 DNA reads as TGTGCCAGCAGCTTAGGGGACAGGGACCTCTCTGGAAACACCATATATTTT.

J is TRBJ2-7 and V is TRBV27; D gene ambiguous. The CDR3 spans 13 residues. Germline-derived CDR1 and CDR2 are MNHEY and SMNVEV (reference sequence). V was trimmed by 5 bases and J by 0 bases, leaving 8 bases between them. The CDR3 DNA is TGTGCCAGCAGTCCCTTGGCCTCCTACGAGCAGTACTTC. It is translated as CASSPLASYEQYF.

The chain joins TRBV27 to TRBJ2-3, with TRBD1 matching over 7 bases. CDR3 size: 18 residues. Germline CDR1 and CDR2: MNHEY and SMNVEV (reference sequence). The ends lost 0 bases at V and 2 bases at J; junction bases unmatched: 11. This CDR3 reads CASSLSSTPGQNTDTQYF. In DNA form, the CDR3 reads TGTGCCAGCAGTTTATCGAGCACTCCGGGACAGAACACAGATACGCAGTATTTT.

The chain links TRBV2 to TRBJ2-5; the D gene is possibly TRBD1 (6 bases). The CDR3 spans 13 residues. Germline lookup yields CDR1 SNHLY and CDR2 FYNNEI. Trimming stripped 6 bases from V and 5 bases from J, with 13 bases between. CDR3 coding DNA: TGTGCCAGCAGCGTTGACAGGTTGGAGACCCAGTACTTC. Amino acids: CASSVDRLETQYF.

The chain recombines TRBV19 with TRBJ2-2; 8 nucleotides match TRBD1. CDR1 is LNHDA, CDR2 SQIVND, per germline (reference sequence). CDR3 size: 16 residues. Trimming cost V 9 bases and J 3 bases; bases outside gene matches: 12. The CDR3 protein is CASRDPGGADTGELFF. The CDR3 nucleotides read TGTGCCAGCAGGGACCCAGGGGGCGCTGACACCGGGGAGCTGTTTTTT.

The chain joins TRBV4-1 to TRBJ2-1; 12 bases agree with TRBD2. This CDR3 has 16 residues. V lost 0 bases, J lost 8 bases, and 5 bases stayed unmatched. Germline CDR1 and CDR2: MGHRA and YSYEKL. CDR3 sequence (DNA): TGCGCCAGCAGCCAAGAAGGGCTAGCGGGGGGGCATGAGCAGTTCTTC. Translation gives CASSQEGLAGGHEQFF.

The sample holds one count of this clone. This chain uses TRBV7-9 with TRBJ1-2; no reliable D call. The ends were cut back, 5 bases at V and 5 bases at J, with 15 bases in the middle. Germline V lookup: CDR1 SEHNR, CDR2 FQNEAQ (reference sequence). This CDR3 has 14 amino acids. The CDR3 coding sequence is TGTGCCAGCAGCCCCCCTGGAGTGTTATATGGCTACACCTTC. It codes for CASSPPGVLYGYTF.

This chain uses TRBV27 with TRBJ2-7; the match to TRBD1 covers 12 bases. From germline, CDR1 is MNHEY and CDR2 SMNVEV (reference sequence). Trimming took 4 bases from V and 5 from J; bases not matched to a gene: 6. The CDR3 totals 15 residues. The CDR3 region has the DNA TGTGCCAGCAGTTCCGGGACAGGGGGCATCGACGAGCAGTACTTC. Translation gives CASSSGTGGIDEQYF.

For this clone: This sample includes further DNA sequences coding for the same CDR3. The genes are TRBV19 and TRBJ1-2, with D possibly TRBD1 on 5 matching bases. This CDR3 contains 13 residues. Germline V gene lookup returns CDR1 LNHDA and CDR2 SQIVND (reference sequence). The V end lost 3 bases, the J end lost 4 bases, and 9 bases lay between the germline ends. The CDR3 sequence: CASSIGGGYGYTF. CDR3 coding DNA: TGTGCCAGTAGTATCGGGGGTGGCTATGGCTACACCTTC. Combining the CDR3 with reference TRBV19 and TRBJ1-2 gives the whole variable domain DGGITQSPKYLFRKEGQNVTLSCEQNLNHDAMYWYRQDPGQGLRLIYYSQIVNDFQKGDIAEGYSVSREKKESFPLTVTSAQKNPTAFYLCASSIGGGYGYTFGSGTRLTVV.